One T cell receptor (beta chain) is described in this entry. Its antigen is currently unknown. With iRepertoire HTBI primers and Arm-PCR of CDR3 regions, TCR beta libraries were built. TCRdb passed the multiplex PCR reads through MiXCR, listing each CDR3 protein once. This repertoire shows 350,000 to 500,000 distinct CDR3 sequences, roughly 15% found once; its top ten account for about a sixth. As to time point: newly diagnosed GD, antithyroid drugs for less than 3 months. PBMC RNA served as the TCR library source. The data were taken from a study of regulatory T cells in long-lasting Graves disease. CDR1 and CDR2 from the germline V gene are DFQATT and SNEGSKA (reference sequence). V lost 1 base to trimming and J lost 6 bases, with 22 bases between them. CDR3 length: 16 amino acids. General observations from the study: The researchers studied only peripheral blood, not thyroid tissue. With a small sample size, accuracy may have been reduced.

These data were also reused for a study on T cells in Graves' hyperthyroidism and ophthalmopathy. That source notes: Diagnoses were made from clinical symptoms, serum measures (thyroxine and TRAb), thyroid ultrasound and orbital computed tomography. With the HTBI primer set, the TCR CDR3 went through a first round of RT-PCR.

This sequence was found in a woman aged 50 to 60 with Graves disease. The chain carries TRBV20-1 and TRBJ2-7, with D perhaps matching TRBD1 or TRBD2 (5 bases each). Sequenced here: peripheral blood mononuclear cells (PBMCs), sampled at new diagnosis, from a patient treated with antithyroid drugs. The CDR3, as DNA: TGCAGTGCTAGAGGCCCCCTCGGGACGGACATCGGCGAGCAGTACTTC. It yields the protein CSARGPLGTDIGEQYF.